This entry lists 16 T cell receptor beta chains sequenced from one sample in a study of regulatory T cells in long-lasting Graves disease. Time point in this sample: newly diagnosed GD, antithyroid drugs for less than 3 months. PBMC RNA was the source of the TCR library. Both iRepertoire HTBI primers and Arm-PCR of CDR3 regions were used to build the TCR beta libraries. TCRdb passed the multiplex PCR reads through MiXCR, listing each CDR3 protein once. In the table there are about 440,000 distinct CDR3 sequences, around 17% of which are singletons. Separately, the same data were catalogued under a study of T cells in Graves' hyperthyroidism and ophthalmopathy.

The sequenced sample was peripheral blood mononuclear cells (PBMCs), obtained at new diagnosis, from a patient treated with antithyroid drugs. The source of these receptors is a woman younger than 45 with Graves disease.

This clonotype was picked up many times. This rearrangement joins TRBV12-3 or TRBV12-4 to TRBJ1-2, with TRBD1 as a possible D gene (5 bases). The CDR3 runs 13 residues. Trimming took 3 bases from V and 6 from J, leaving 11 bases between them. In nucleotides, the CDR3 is TGTGCCAGCAGTTTCTCCAGGGTAAATGGCTACACCTTC. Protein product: CASSFSRVNGYTF.

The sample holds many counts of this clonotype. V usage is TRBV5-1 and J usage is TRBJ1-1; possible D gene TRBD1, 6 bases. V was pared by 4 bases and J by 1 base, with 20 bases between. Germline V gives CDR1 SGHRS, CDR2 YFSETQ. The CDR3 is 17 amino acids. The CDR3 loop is CASSPGRGGGRNTEAFF. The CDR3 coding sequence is TGCGCCAGCAGCCCCGGGAGGGGGGGCGGACGGAACACTGAAGCTTTCTTT.

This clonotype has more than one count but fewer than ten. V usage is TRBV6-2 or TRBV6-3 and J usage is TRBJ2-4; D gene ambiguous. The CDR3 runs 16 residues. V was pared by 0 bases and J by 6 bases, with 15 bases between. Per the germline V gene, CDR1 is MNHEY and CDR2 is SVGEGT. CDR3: CASSYSGRRLGNIQYF. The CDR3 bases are TGTGCCAGCAGTTACTCGGGCAGGCGCTTGGGAAACATTCAGTACTTC.

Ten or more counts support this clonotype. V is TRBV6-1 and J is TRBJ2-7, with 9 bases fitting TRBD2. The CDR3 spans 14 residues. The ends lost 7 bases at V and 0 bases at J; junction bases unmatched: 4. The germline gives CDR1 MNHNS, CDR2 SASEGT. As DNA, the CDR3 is TGTGCCAGCAAAGGACTAGCGAGCTCCTACGAGCAGTACTTC. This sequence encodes CASKGLASSYEQYF.

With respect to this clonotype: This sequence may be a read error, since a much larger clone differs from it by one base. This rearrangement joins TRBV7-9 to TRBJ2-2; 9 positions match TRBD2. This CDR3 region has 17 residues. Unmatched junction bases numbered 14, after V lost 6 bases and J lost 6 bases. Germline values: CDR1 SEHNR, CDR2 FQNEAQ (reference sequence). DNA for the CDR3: TGTGCCAGCAGGCGGGAGGGGGCGTCAGAATGGGCCGGGGAGCTGTTTTTT. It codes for CASRREGASEWAGELFF.

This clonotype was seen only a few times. CDR3 nucleotide sequence: TGTGCCAGCAGAAAAACGGGCCTGGGGGTCTACGAGCAGTACTTC. This encodes CASRKTGLGVYEQYF. The chain carries TRBV6-1 and TRBJ2-7; TRBD1 or TRBD2 may be the D gene (5 bases each). The CDR3 is 15 residues long. CDR1 is MNHNS, CDR2 SASEGT, per germline. V was cut by 6 bases and J by 3 bases, with 18 bases left in between.

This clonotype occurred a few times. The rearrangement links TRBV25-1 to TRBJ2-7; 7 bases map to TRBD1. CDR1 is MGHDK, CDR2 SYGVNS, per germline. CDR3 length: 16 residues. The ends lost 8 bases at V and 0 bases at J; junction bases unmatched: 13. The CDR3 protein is CASSSTGRQGSYEQYF. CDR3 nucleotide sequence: TGTGCCAGCTCCAGTACCGGTAGACAGGGCTCCTACGAGCAGTACTTC.

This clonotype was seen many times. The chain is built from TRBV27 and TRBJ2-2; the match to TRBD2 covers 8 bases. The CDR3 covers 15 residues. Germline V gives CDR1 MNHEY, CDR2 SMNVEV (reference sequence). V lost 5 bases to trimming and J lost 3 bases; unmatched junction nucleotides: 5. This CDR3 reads CASSRSGSYTGELFF. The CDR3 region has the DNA TGTGCCAGCAGTCGAAGCGGGAGCTACACCGGGGAGCTGTTTTTT.

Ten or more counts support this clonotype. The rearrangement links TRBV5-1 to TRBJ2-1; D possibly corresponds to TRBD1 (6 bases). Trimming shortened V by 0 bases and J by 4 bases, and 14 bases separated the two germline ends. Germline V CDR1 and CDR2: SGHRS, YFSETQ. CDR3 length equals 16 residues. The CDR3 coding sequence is TGCGCCAGCAGCTTGGATACGGACAGACTGTACAATGAGCAGTTCTTC. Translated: CASSLDTDRLYNEQFF.

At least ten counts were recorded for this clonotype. CDR3 bases: TGTGCCAGCAGCTTATATACAGGGTTGACTAATGAAAAACTGTTTTTT. Translation: CASSLYTGLTNEKLFF. The V gene is TRBV7-8, the J gene TRBJ1-4, with D perhaps TRBD1 (6 bases). V shed 2 bases and J shed 2 bases, with 12 bases lying between them. This CDR3 spans 16 amino acids. Per germline, CDR1 SGHVS and CDR2 FQNEAQ.

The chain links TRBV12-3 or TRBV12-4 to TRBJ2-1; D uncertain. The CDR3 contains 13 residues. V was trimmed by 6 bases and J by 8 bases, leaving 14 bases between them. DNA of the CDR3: TGTGCCAGCAGCCACCCCCCTGGGGATGAGCAGTTCTTC. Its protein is CASSHPPGDEQFF.

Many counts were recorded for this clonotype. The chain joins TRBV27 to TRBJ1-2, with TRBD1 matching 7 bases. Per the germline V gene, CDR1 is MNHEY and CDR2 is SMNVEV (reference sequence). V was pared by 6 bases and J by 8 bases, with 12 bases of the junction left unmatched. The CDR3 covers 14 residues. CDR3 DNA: TGTGCCAGCAGAGCTCGACAGGGAATACGGGGCTACACCTTC. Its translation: CASRARQGIRGYTF.

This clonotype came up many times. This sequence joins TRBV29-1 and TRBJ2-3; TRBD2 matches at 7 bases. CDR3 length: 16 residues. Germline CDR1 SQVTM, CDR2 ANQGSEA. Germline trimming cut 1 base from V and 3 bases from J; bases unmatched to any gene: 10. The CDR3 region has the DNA TGCAGCGTTGAAGGATTGACAGCGGGAAGGACAGATACGCAGTATTTT. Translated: CSVEGLTAGRTDTQYF.

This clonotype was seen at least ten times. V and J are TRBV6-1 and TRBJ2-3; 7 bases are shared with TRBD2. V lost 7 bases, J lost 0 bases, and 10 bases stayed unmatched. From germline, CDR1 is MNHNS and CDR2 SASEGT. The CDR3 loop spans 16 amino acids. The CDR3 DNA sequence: TGTGCCAGCAATTTCCCTAGCGGCCTCAGCACAGATACGCAGTATTTT. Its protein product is CASNFPSGLSTDTQYF.

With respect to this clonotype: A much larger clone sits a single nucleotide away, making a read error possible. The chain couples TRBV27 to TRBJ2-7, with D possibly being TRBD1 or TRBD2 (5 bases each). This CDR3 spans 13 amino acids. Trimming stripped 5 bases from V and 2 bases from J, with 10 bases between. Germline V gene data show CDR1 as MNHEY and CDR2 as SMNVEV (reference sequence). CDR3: CASSLRDPYEQYF. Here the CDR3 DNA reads TGTGCCAGCAGTCTCCGGGACCCCTACGAGCAGTACTTC.

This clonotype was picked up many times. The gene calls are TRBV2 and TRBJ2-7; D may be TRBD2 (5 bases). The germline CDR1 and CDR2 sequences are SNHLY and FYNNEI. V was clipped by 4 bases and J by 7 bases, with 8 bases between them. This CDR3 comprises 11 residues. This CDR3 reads CASSGGLEQYF. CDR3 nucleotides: TGTGCCAGCAGTGGAGGGTTAGAGCAGTACTTC. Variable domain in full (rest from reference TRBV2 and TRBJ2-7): EPEVTQTPSHQVTQMGQEVILRCVPISNHLYFYWYRQILGQKVEFLVSFYNNEISEKSEIFDDQFSVERPDGSNFTLKIRSTKLEDSAMYFCASSGGLEQYFGPGTRLTVT.